These 21 T cell receptor beta chains were all obtained from the same sample, sequenced in a study of blood T cell repertoires in COVID-19. Measured with immunoSEQ multiplex PCR; TCRdb has only the in-frame clones, and not every one. The sample has hundreds of thousands of clones; 80% to 85% are singletons. Material for sequencing was peripheral blood. All receptors derive from a woman aged 60-70 years with active or convalescent COVID-19.

This clone was seen a handful of times. V gene TRBV7-3 combines with J gene TRBJ2-1; 9 bases are a match to TRBD1. Trimming removed 6 bases from V and 4 bases from J; junction bases left unmatched: 7. The CDR3 runs 15 residues. Germline-derived CDR1 and CDR2 are SGHTA and FQGTGA. The CDR3: CASRAGTGIYNEQFF. CDR3 nucleotides: TGTGCCAGCAGGGCCGGGACAGGGATATACAATGAGCAGTTCTTC.

J is TRBJ1-4 and V is TRBV6-5; 11 nucleotides line up with TRBD1. In germline, CDR1 is MNHEY, CDR2 SVGAGI. Trimming took 6 bases from V and 8 from J; bases not matched to a gene: 8. The CDR3 runs 15 residues. The CDR3 protein is CASRRTGGSREKLFF. The CDR3 region has the DNA TGTGCCAGCAGGAGGACAGGGGGCAGTAGGGAAAAACTGTTTTTT.

This sequence joins TRBV11-2 and TRBJ1-4, with TRBD1 as a possible D gene (5 bases). The germline V gene has CDR1 SGHAT and CDR2 FQNNGV. V lost 3 bases to trimming and J lost 4 bases, with 15 bases between them. The CDR3 has 16 residues. The CDR3 sequence is CASSFGVGQGNEKLFF. The CDR3 DNA reads as TGTGCCAGCAGCTTTGGGGTTGGGCAGGGTAATGAAAAACTGTTTTTT.

The genes are TRBV3-1 (or the pseudogene TRBV3-2) and TRBJ1-4; D ambiguous. Trimming took off 1 base at V and 7 bases at J, with 13 bases between the two ends. This CDR3 comprises 15 residues. Germline CDR1 and CDR2: LGHDT and YNNKEL (reference sequence). The CDR3 sequence: CASSQGNGVFEKLFF. The CDR3 region has the DNA TGTGCCAGCAGCCAAGGGAACGGGGTCTTTGAAAAACTGTTTTTT.

The CDR3 nucleotides read TGCGCCAGCAGCCAAGATTGGGGGGGGACTGGAAACACCATATATTTT. Its protein product is CASSQDWGGTGNTIYF. V is TRBV4-3 and J is TRBJ1-3, with D perhaps TRBD1 (5 bases). The CDR3 totals 16 residues. Germline loops: CDR1 LGHNA, CDR2 YSLEER. Trimming shortened V by 0 bases and J by 2 bases, and 11 bases separated the two germline ends.

This clone has more than one count but fewer than ten. The chain employs TRBV6-5 and TRBJ2-1; 10 positions match TRBD2. Germline V CDR1 and CDR2: MNHEY, SVGAGI. The CDR3 has 16 amino acids. V was clipped by 0 bases and J by 8 bases; unmatched bases: 7. The CDR3 here is CASSYSGLAGVDEQFF. The CDR3 region has the DNA TGTGCCAGCAGTTACTCGGGCCTAGCGGGGGTGGATGAGCAGTTCTTC.

This clone showed up just once. J is TRBJ2-7 and V is TRBV9; 13 bases fit TRBD2. V lost 0 bases and J lost 7; bases outside the gene matches: 10. The CDR3 consists of 17 residues. The germline V gene has CDR1 SGDLS and CDR2 YYNGEE. The CDR3 loop is CASSVGPGLAGAGEQYF. The CDR3 DNA reads TGTGCCAGCAGCGTAGGCCCTGGACTAGCGGGGGCGGGAGAGCAGTACTTC.

For the CDR3, the DNA is TGCGCCAGCAGCTGGGAGACGGGCAACTACTATGGCTACACCTTC. Its protein product is CASSWETGNYYGYTF. The rearrangement uses TRBV5-1 and TRBJ1-2; D remains ambiguous. Germline V CDR1 and CDR2: SGHRS, YFSETQ. Trimming removed 3 bases from V and 3 bases from J, with 15 bases in between. The CDR3 runs 15 residues.

This chain uses TRBV4-3 with TRBJ1-4; the D gene is possibly TRBD1 (5 bases). The germline V gene has CDR1 LGHNA and CDR2 YSLEER. The CDR3 has 17 residues. Trimming took off 0 bases at V and 0 bases at J, with 11 bases between the two ends. CDR3 bases: TGCGCCAGCAGCCAAGATCCGGGGACTGCAACTAATGAAAAACTGTTTTTT. This sequence encodes CASSQDPGTATNEKLFF.

This sequence joins TRBV6-2 or TRBV6-3 and TRBJ1-1; D perhaps matches TRBD1 (6 bases). V dropped 2 bases and J dropped 7 bases, with 14 bases sitting between them. CDR1 and CDR2 from the germline V gene are MNHEY and SVGEGT. The CDR3 contains 14 residues. The CDR3 reads CASSYGGQILEAFF. CDR3 DNA: TGTGCCAGCAGTTACGGCGGACAGATCCTTGAAGCTTTCTTT.

This clone turned up a few times. This chain connects TRBV2 to TRBJ2-7; 12 bases match TRBD2. V lost 8 bases, J lost 7 bases, and 6 bases stayed unmatched. Germline CDR1 reads SNHLY; CDR2 reads FYNNEI. CDR3 length equals 13 residues. The DNA for the CDR3 is TGTGCCAGCGCTAGCGGGGGGGCGCGAGAGCAGTACTTC. It encodes CASASGGAREQYF.

The V call is TRBV30, the J call TRBJ1-1, with a weak D call TRBD1 (5 bases). V lost 6 bases, J lost 2 bases, and 10 bases lay in between. Germline V CDR1 and CDR2: GTSNPN, SVGIG (reference sequence). The CDR3 runs to 12 residues. In DNA, the CDR3 is TGTGCCTGCACAGGCGACAACACTGAAGCTTTCTTT. Translated: CACTGDNTEAFF.

The chain couples TRBV19 to TRBJ1-5; D is undetermined. CDR1 LNHDA and CDR2 SQIVND come from the germline V gene (reference sequence). The CDR3 extends over 15 amino acids. With 3 bases removed from V and 0 bases from J, the gap between germline ends came to 9 bases. The CDR3 DNA follows: TGTGCCAGTAGTATCGGGAGTTATAGCAATCAGCCCCAGCATTTT. It translates to CASSIGSYSNQPQHF.

This clone was seen only once. The chain employs TRBV30 and TRBJ1-6; D gene uncertain. This CDR3 contains 14 residues. CDR1 GTSNPN and CDR2 SVGIG come from the germline V gene (reference sequence). Trimming took off 2 bases at V and 4 bases at J, with 9 bases between the two ends. This CDR3 reads CAWSQAAYNSPLHF. CDR3 coding DNA: TGTGCCTGGAGTCAGGCAGCTTATAATTCACCCCTCCACTTT.

This chain connects TRBV20-1 to TRBJ2-7; no clear D. V was clipped by 7 bases and J by 3 bases, with 10 bases between them. Germline CDR1 reads DFQATT; CDR2 reads SNEGSKA (reference sequence). The CDR3 has 11 amino acids. In DNA form, the CDR3 reads TGCAGTGTGGTTAACAACTACGAGCAGTACTTC. Amino acid sequence: CSVVNNYEQYF.

By its share, this clone is medium-sized. The chain has TRBV2 and TRBJ1-5, with 8 bases that match TRBD1. The germline gives CDR1 SNHLY, CDR2 FYNNEI. The CDR3 loop spans 15 amino acids. V gave up 6 bases and J gave up 0 bases; unmatched junction bases: 4. CDR3 loop: CASRGTGFSNQPQHF. The CDR3, as DNA: TGTGCCAGCAGGGGGACAGGCTTTAGCAATCAGCCCCAGCATTTT. Together with reference TRBV2 and TRBJ1-5, the CDR3 gives the full variable domain: EPEVTQTPSHQVTQMGQEVILRCVPISNHLYFYWYRQILGQKVEFLVSFYNNEISEKSEIFDDQFSVERPDGSNFTLKIRSTKLEDSAMYFCASRGTGFSNQPQHFGDGTRLSIL.

This clone was counted only a few times. The chain employs TRBV2 and TRBJ2-3; D is unclear. Germline V gene data show CDR1 as SNHLY and CDR2 as FYNNEI. This CDR3 comprises 16 residues. The germline V and J ends were trimmed by 5 bases and 0 bases, with 15 bases remaining between them. The CDR3, as DNA: TGTGCCAGCAGTCCTATCGGCTCCGGGAGCACAGATACGCAGTATTTT. As protein: CASSPIGSGSTDTQYF.

This chain links TRBV6-5 with TRBJ2-7; D unclear. Trimming shortened V by 0 bases and J by 1 base, and 7 bases separated the two germline ends. Germline CDR1 reads MNHEY; CDR2 reads SVGAGI. The CDR3 is 14 residues long. DNA for the CDR3: TGTGCCAGCAGTTACTCCTCACGGTCCTACGAGCAGTACTTC. Translating gives CASSYSSRSYEQYF.

V and J are TRBV5-1 and TRBJ2-5; D is unresolved. Germline CDR1 SGHRS, CDR2 YFSETQ. CDR3 length: 13 residues. The V end was cut by 0 bases, the J end by 5 bases, with 8 bases between. CDR3 sequence (DNA): TGCGCCAGCAGCTTGGACCCAGGCGAGACCCAGTACTTC. This gives the protein CASSLDPGETQYF.

This clone was recorded only once. V gene TRBV6-1 combines with J gene TRBJ2-5; TRBD1 matches 10 bases. This CDR3 spans 16 amino acids. V gave up 4 bases and J gave up 5 bases; unmatched junction bases: 10. The germline CDR1 and CDR2 sequences are MNHNS and SASEGT. CDR3 coding DNA: TGTGCCAGCAGTGCCCCACCGGGACAGGGGACGGAGACCCAGTACTTC. This translates into CASSAPPGQGTETQYF.

The chain joins TRBV6-5 to TRBJ2-7; tentative D call: TRBD2 (5 bases). Per germline, CDR1 MNHEY and CDR2 SVGAGI. V was trimmed by 2 bases and J by 6 bases, leaving 17 bases between them. The length of the CDR3 is 15 residues. CDR3 amino acids: CASSYLGGGWREQYF. In nucleotides, the CDR3 is TGTGCCAGCAGTTACCTGGGCGGCGGGTGGCGCGAGCAGTACTTC.